This T cell receptor (beta chain) was sequenced for a study of blood T cells in healthy people across ages. General study findings and limits: Naive and antigen-experienced cells were not separated, limiting conclusive comparison. Higher naive T cell percentage went strongly together with higher TCR beta diversity.

As regards this clonotype: Its specificity is not known.

Together with a sample-barcoded 5' primer, a J-beta primer mix was included in a second PCR lasting about 7 to 11 cycles. Carrying 12 random nucleotides, a template-switch adaptor labeled each individual cDNA molecule. TCRdb fed the 5' RACE reads into MiXCR, producing one record per CDR3 protein. The sample shows roughly 2 million distinct CDR3 sequences, 49% of them seen only once. There are 14 residues in the CDR3. The germline V gene has CDR1 DFQATT and CDR2 SNEGSKA (reference sequence). Trimming at V came to 7 bases and at J to 13 bases, leaving 19 bases not matched to a gene. The TCR sequence derives from a woman between 35 and 50 years old in good health. Sample: blood. The J gene is TRBJ2-4, the V gene TRBV20-1; TRBD2 matches at 7 bases. The CDR3 reads CSVSMGGYLVKQYF. In DNA form, the CDR3 reads TGCAGTGTCTCTATGGGGGGGTACCTTGTGAAGCAGTACTTC.